The clone carrying this TCR beta chain was recorded at least ten times. With 2 bases clipped from V and 5 bases from J, the junction kept 4 bases outside the gene matches. The CDR3 sequence is 14 residues long. Germline V CDR1 and CDR2: ENHRY, SYGVKD. TCRdb reprocessed the 5' RACE reads with MiXCR, giving one entry per CDR3 protein. There are fewer than 200,000 distinct CDR3 sequences in the sample; 15% to 20% occur only once, and more than 3.5% lies in the top ten. The data stem from a study of CD8 T cells in ankylosing spondylitis. The sequenced material came from blood, either unsorted or a sorted T cell fraction (not recorded which). The gene calls are TRBV10-3 and TRBJ1-2; 8 nucleotides match TRBD1. The origin of this receptor is a male donor aged 10-29 years with ankylosing spondylitis or in good health (not recorded which). CDR3 region: CAISEGQGLYGYTF. CDR3 DNA: TGTGCCATCAGTGAGGGACAGGGCCTTTATGGCTACACCTTC.